These T cell receptor beta chains were read from a single sample in a study of STAT3 mutations in large granular lymphocyte leukemia. Only in-frame clones appear in the TCRdb table, and some are missing; sequencing was by immunoSEQ multiplex PCR. The table shows roughly 31,000 clones, with about 83% occurring only once. The sample comprised peripheral blood mononuclear cells. The receptor source for this set is a woman in her forties or fifties with T-cell large granular lymphocyte leukemia. Some clones in this sample may be carry-over from other donors' samples. Each CDR3 is given with its conserved first and last residue. Each record gives: V gene, D gene, J gene, clone size, CDR3 protein, CDR3 DNA. A D gene is named only where the DNA matches it firmly. Clone size is stated in some rows and not others, as once, few, many or a class when expanded.

v_gene: TRBV5-1; d_gene: TRBD2; j_gene: TRBJ2-7; abundance: -; CDR3aa: CASSLGLAGVSEQYF; CDR3nt: TGCGCCAGCAGCTTAGGACTAGCGGGAGTTTCCGAGCAGTACTTC
v_gene: TRBV2; d_gene: -; j_gene: TRBJ1-3; abundance: -; CDR3aa: CASSLTAVSGNTIYF; CDR3nt: TGTGCCAGCAGCCTAACAGCAGTCTCTGGAAACACCATATATTTT
v_gene: TRBV13; d_gene: -; j_gene: TRBJ2-1; abundance: -; CDR3aa: CASSLGRLGGQFF; CDR3nt: TGTGCCAGCAGCTTAGGCCGACTAGGTGGGCAGTTCTTC
v_gene: TRBV7-9; d_gene: -; j_gene: TRBJ1-4; abundance: -; CDR3aa: CASSLAGANEKLFF; CDR3nt: TGTGCCAGCAGCTTAGCCGGGGCCAATGAAAAACTGTTTTTT
v_gene: TRBV9; d_gene: -; j_gene: TRBJ1-2; abundance: -; CDR3aa: CASSRGFYGYTF; CDR3nt: TGTGCCAGCAGCCGGGGATTCTATGGCTACACCTTC
v_gene: TRBV28; d_gene: -; j_gene: TRBJ2-7; abundance: -; CDR3aa: CAIGRKAYEQYF; CDR3nt: TGTGCCATCGGGAGAAAGGCCTACGAGCAGTACTTC
v_gene: TRBV5-1; d_gene: TRBD2; j_gene: TRBJ2-5; abundance: -; CDR3aa: CASSLDLGGETQYF; CDR3nt: TGCGCCAGCAGCTTGGACTTGGGGGGGGAGACCCAGTACTTC
v_gene: TRBV18; d_gene: -; j_gene: TRBJ1-2; abundance: -; CDR3aa: CASSLTRQDNYGYTF; CDR3nt: TGTGCCAGCTCCCTCACTCGACAGGATAACTATGGCTACACCTTC
v_gene: TRBV5-1; d_gene: -; j_gene: TRBJ2-1; abundance: -; CDR3aa: CASSASGRQGRLAVQNEQFF; CDR3nt: TGCGCCAGCAGCGCTTCCGGGCGACAGGGGAGGCTAGCGGTCCAGAATGAGCAGTTCTTC
v_gene: TRBV27; d_gene: TRBD1; j_gene: TRBJ2-6; abundance: -; CDR3aa: CASSLGQGAGANVLTF; CDR3nt: TGTGCCAGCAGTTTGGGACAGGGGGCTGGGGCCAACGTCCTGACTTTC
v_gene: TRBV30; d_gene: TRBD2; j_gene: TRBJ2-7; abundance: -; CDR3aa: CAWTPRHGGREYEQYF; CDR3nt: TGTGCCTGGACCCCCCGCCACGGCGGGAGGGAATACGAGCAGTACTTC
v_gene: TRBV30; d_gene: TRBD1; j_gene: TRBJ2-7; abundance: -; CDR3aa: CAGNRDRGRSYEQYF; CDR3nt: TGTGCCGGGAACCGGGACAGGGGTAGGTCCTACGAGCAGTACTTC
v_gene: TRBV29-1; d_gene: -; j_gene: TRBJ2-7; abundance: once; CDR3aa: CSVEGAPAGFHEQYF; CDR3nt: TGCAGCGTTGAAGGGGCCCCCGCGGGGTTCCACGAGCAGTACTTC
v_gene: TRBV29-1; d_gene: TRBD1; j_gene: TRBJ1-1; abundance: once; CDR3aa: CSGLTGRNTEAFF; CDR3nt: TGCAGCGGCCTGACAGGGAGGAACACTGAAGCTTTCTTT
v_gene: TRBV11-2; d_gene: -; j_gene: TRBJ2-7; abundance: -; CDR3aa: CASSLEQGRRHEQYF; CDR3nt: TGTGCCAGCAGCTTAGAACAGGGAAGACGCCACGAGCAGTACTTC
v_gene: TRBV7-3; d_gene: -; j_gene: TRBJ2-3; abundance: once; CDR3aa: CASSIQGGGTDTQYF; CDR3nt: TGTGCCAGCAGCATACAGGGAGGAGGGACAGATACGCAGTATTTT